One and the same sample provided the 29 T cell receptor beta chains below, sequenced in a study of cytomegalovirus exposure and HLA in healthy donors. Use of 60 Vbeta and 13 Jbeta primers characterized the PCR. Repertoires were generated with immunoSEQ multiplex PCR, while TCRdb's copy carries only in-frame clones and drops some. The table includes around 100,000 clones, roughly 9.1% detected once. Source material: PBMCs. Source of these receptors: a man between 35 and 55 years old in good health and CMV-seropositive.

The gene calls are TRBV5-4 and TRBJ1-1; D is unclear. CDR3 length equals 12 residues. The V and J ends lost 4 bases and 3 bases respectively, with 7 bases between them. From germline, CDR1 is SGHNT and CDR2 YYREEE (reference sequence). The CDR3 region is CASSRVDTEAFF. CDR3 DNA sequence: TGTGCCAGCAGCCGCGTGGACACTGAAGCTTTCTTT. Based on the CDR3 plus reference TRBV5-4 and TRBJ1-1, the full variable domain is ETGVTQSPTHLIKTRGQQVTLRCSSQSGHNTVSWYQQALGQGPQFIFQYYREEENGRGNFPPRFSGLQFPNYSSELNVNALELDDSALYLCASSRVDTEAFFGQGTRLTVV.

The CDR3 nucleotides read TGTGCCACCCAAAGGGACATCTCTGGAAACACCATATATTTT. This codes for CATQRDISGNTIYF. This chain links TRBV4-2 with TRBJ1-3, with D possibly being TRBD1 (6 bases). Trimming removed 10 bases from V and 0 bases from J, with 13 bases in between. The CDR3 sequence is 14 residues long. The germline V gene has CDR1 LGHNA and CDR2 YNFKEQ.

This chain links TRBV9 with TRBJ2-2; TRBD1 might be the D (5 bases). There are 17 residues in the CDR3. Between the trimmed V and J ends, which lost 3 bases and 0 bases, there was a span of 15 bases. CDR1 SGDLS and CDR2 YYNGEE come from the germline V gene. This CDR3 is CASSEGFGGANTGELFF. Written as DNA, the CDR3 is TGTGCCAGCAGCGAGGGGTTTGGCGGAGCGAACACCGGGGAGCTGTTTTTT. Looking up the rest from reference TRBV9 and TRBJ2-2 gives the full variable domain: DSGVTQTPKHLITATGQRVTLRCSPRSGDLSVYWYQQSLDQGLQFLIQYYNGEERAKGNILERFSAQQFPDLHSELNLSSLELGDSALYFCASSEGFGGANTGELFFGEGSRLTVL.

This clone was counted a few times. The chain joins TRBV7-2 to TRBJ2-1; 13 bases agree with TRBD2. This CDR3 is 14 amino acids long. Germline lookup yields CDR1 SGHTA and CDR2 FQGNSA. The ends lost 3 bases at V and 8 bases at J; junction bases unmatched: 1. The CDR3 sequence: CASSFGLAGDEQFF. DNA for the CDR3: TGTGCCAGCAGCTTCGGACTAGCGGGAGATGAGCAGTTCTTC.

Only a few counts were recorded for this clone. The V and J genes are TRBV6-9 and TRBJ1-4, with D possibly being TRBD1 (5 bases). CDR3 size: 20 residues. The germline gives CDR1 MNHGY, CDR2 SVAAGI. The germline V and J ends were trimmed by 3 bases and 0 bases, with 23 bases remaining between them. CDR3 sequence (DNA): TGTGCCAGCAGTTACCGAAACATACAGGTGGGATTACCAACTAATGAAAAACTGTTTTTT. Amino acids: CASSYRNIQVGLPTNEKLFF.

The V gene is TRBV7-9, the J gene TRBJ2-3, with 13 bases that match TRBD2. V lost 5 bases to trimming and J lost 0 bases; unmatched junction nucleotides: 2. This CDR3 spans 16 amino acids. CDR1 and CDR2 from the germline V gene are SEHNR and FQNEAQ (reference sequence). CDR3 amino acids: CASSELAGGSTDTQYF. CDR3 coding DNA: TGTGCCAGCAGCGAACTAGCGGGAGGGAGCACAGATACGCAGTATTTT. The whole variable domain, remainder taken from reference TRBV7-9 and TRBJ2-3, is DTGVSQNPRHKITKRGQNVTFRCDPISEHNRLYWYRQTLGQGPEFLTYFQNEAQLEKSRLLSDRFSAERPKGSFSTLEIQRTEQGDSAMYLCASSELAGGSTDTQYFGPGTRLTVL.

The CDR3 coding sequence is TGTGCCAGTAGTGTCACAGGTGGCGCCTACGAGCAGTACTTC. This gives the protein CASSVTGGAYEQYF. V gene TRBV19 combines with J gene TRBJ2-7; D might be TRBD1 (5 bases). The CDR3 contains 14 residues. Per germline, CDR1 LNHDA and CDR2 SQIVND (reference sequence). V was clipped by 5 bases and J by 2 bases, with 13 bases between them. Complete variable domain (other parts from reference TRBV19 and TRBJ2-7): DGGITQSPKYLFRKEGQNVTLSCEQNLNHDAMYWYRQDPGQGLRLIYYSQIVNDFQKGDIAEGYSVSREKKESFPLTVTSAQKNPTAFYLCASSVTGGAYEQYFGPGTRLTVT.

A few counts support this clone. The J gene is TRBJ2-1, the V gene TRBV21-1; the DNA was not compared with TRBD2, the D call given in the table. TRBV21-1 is an annotated pseudogene. The CDR3 loop spans 17 amino acids. The CDR3 DNA sequence: TGTGCCAGCAGCACCAACTTCGGGGGGCAGCAAAACAATGAGCAGTTCTTC. It encodes CASSTNFGGQQNNEQFF.

This clone showed up just a few times. The chain is built from TRBV7-6 and TRBJ1-6, with D tentatively TRBD1 (6 bases). V shed 3 bases and J shed 8 bases, with 11 bases lying between them. CDR1 is SGHVS and CDR2 is FNYEAQ in the germline V gene. The CDR3 runs to 14 residues. The CDR3 sequence is CASSLAGADSPLHF. DNA of the CDR3: TGTGCCAGCAGCTTGGCAGGGGCGGATTCACCCCTCCACTTT.

This clone was counted between two and nine times. The genes are TRBV19 and TRBJ1-1, with 8 bases lining up with TRBD1. J gave up 3 bases and V 11 bases, and 5 bases lay outside the gene matches. The CDR3 contains 12 residues. In germline, CDR1 is LNHDA, CDR2 SQIVND (reference sequence). CDR3 coding DNA: TGTGCCTCTAAGGACAGGGACACTGAAGCTTTCTTT. It specifies CASKDRDTEAFF.

The rearrangement uses TRBV6-4 and TRBJ1-5; D is unresolved. V dropped 6 bases and J dropped 6 bases, with 18 bases sitting between them. The CDR3 covers 15 residues. Germline V lookup: CDR1 MRHNA, CDR2 SNTAGT. Here the CDR3 DNA reads TGTGCCAGCAGCGACGGTACGAAGGCTAGTCAGCCCCAGCATTTT. It codes for CASSDGTKASQPQHF.

This clone was seen a few times. The gene calls are TRBV6-4 and TRBJ2-3; a weak D match, TRBD2 (6 bases). Between the trimmed V and J ends, which lost 4 bases and 5 bases, there was a span of 7 bases. The CDR3 is made up of 12 amino acids. CDR1 MRHNA and CDR2 SNTAGT come from the germline V gene. The CDR3 region has the DNA TGTGCCAGCAGTGCGGGAGAAGATACGCAGTATTTT. Its protein product is CASSAGEDTQYF.

As DNA, the CDR3 is TGCAGCGTCCGAGCGGGAGGGGCATCCGGGGAGCTGTTTTTT. This encodes CSVRAGGASGELFF. The V call is TRBV29-1, the J call TRBJ2-2; 10 bases fit TRBD2. J was trimmed by 6 bases and V by 6 bases; bases with no gene match: 7. The CDR3 is 14 amino acids. Per germline, CDR1 SQVTM and CDR2 ANQGSEA.

This clone has only a few counts. The rearrangement links TRBV6-5 to TRBJ2-5; TRBD1 matches at 9 bases. The J call may be in error: the DNA end matches TRBJ2-7 better. Germline CDR1 and CDR2: MNHEY and SVGAGI. This CDR3 is built from 16 residues. DNA for the CDR3: TGTGCCAGCAGTTACTTACCGGGACAGGGAGTCTACGAGCAGTACTTC. Protein product: CASSYLPGQGVYEQYF.

The V call is TRBV10-2, the J call TRBJ2-5; weak D call: TRBD1 (5 bases). The end of the DNA is better explained by TRBJ2-7, so the J call may be wrong. The CDR3 is 17 residues long. In germline, CDR1 is WSHSY, CDR2 SAAADI. The chain's CDR3 is CASSESPGYYDSYEQYF. The CDR3, as DNA: TGCGCCAGCAGTGAGTCACCAGGGTACTACGACTCCTACGAGCAGTACTTC.

The chain joins TRBV11-2 to TRBJ2-5, with 9 bases identical to TRBD1. Germline assignment: CDR1 SGHAT and CDR2 FQNNGV. The CDR3 sequence is 16 residues long. The ends lost 1 base at V and 4 bases at J; junction bases unmatched: 7. The CDR3: CASSLGNRQGGETQYF. The CDR3 nucleotides read TGTGCCAGCAGCTTAGGAAACCGACAGGGGGGAGAGACCCAGTACTTC. The entire variable domain, with the rest obtained from reference TRBV11-2 and TRBJ2-5, is as follows: EAGVAQSPRYKIIEKRQSVAFWCNPISGHATLYWYQQILGQGPKLLIQFQNNGVVDDSQLPKDRFSAERLKGVDSTLKIQPAKLEDSAVYLCASSLGNRQGGETQYFGPGTRLLVL.

The chain is built from TRBV21-1 and TRBJ2-5; whether TRBD2, the table's D call, matches the DNA was not checked. TRBV21-1 is listed as a pseudogene. CDR3 size: 24 residues. The CDR3: CASSKAPGRGREFWTSGIQETQYF. The CDR3 region has the DNA TGTGCCAGCAGCAAAGCGCCCGGCAGGGGGCGCGAATTTTGGACTAGCGGAATTCAAGAGACCCAGTACTTC.

This chain uses TRBV6-1 with TRBJ1-5; 8 nucleotides match TRBD1. This CDR3 spans 15 amino acids. The V segment lost 4 bases and the J segment 5 bases; nucleotides outside the gene matches: 7. From germline, CDR1 is MNHNS and CDR2 SASEGT. Here the CDR3 DNA reads TGTGCCAGCAGTGGACGGACAGGGTCGGATCAGCCCCAGCATTTT. This translates into CASSGRTGSDQPQHF.

J is TRBJ1-1 and V is TRBV20-1; 7 bases are a match to TRBD1. This CDR3 comprises 11 residues. Germline trimming cut 3 bases from V and 11 bases from J; bases unmatched to any gene: 6. The germline gives CDR1 DFQATT, CDR2 SNEGSKA (reference sequence). The CDR3 DNA reads as TGCAGTGCTAGTCTAGGGGGCGACGCTTTCTTT. Its protein product is CSASLGGDAFF.

This clone showed up just a few times. The rearrangement uses TRBV29-1 and TRBJ2-7; 9 bases match TRBD2. This CDR3 region has 13 residues. Trimming cost V 7 bases and J 0 bases; bases outside gene matches: 4. The germline CDR1 and CDR2 sequences are SQVTM and ANQGSEA. The CDR3 DNA reads as TGCAGCGCCCTAGCGGGATCCTCCTACGAGCAGTACTTC. It specifies CSALAGSSYEQYF.

Here the CDR3 DNA reads TGCAGCGTTGAAGGGGTAGGGGGAGCCTACGAGCAGTACTTC. It encodes CSVEGVGGAYEQYF. This sequence joins TRBV29-1 and TRBJ2-5; possibly TRBD1 for D (6 bases). The J call may not be correct, given that the DNA end is closer to TRBJ2-7. The CDR3 extends over 14 amino acids. The germline CDR1 and CDR2 sequences are SQVTM and ANQGSEA.

This clone came up a few times. CDR3 DNA sequence: TGTGCCAGCAGTGGACAGGGCACCTACGAGCAGTACTTC. As protein: CASSGQGTYEQYF. The chain uses TRBV6-1 and TRBJ2-7; TRBD1 matches 7 bases. This CDR3 contains 13 residues. Germline CDR1 and CDR2: MNHNS and SASEGT. The junction had 2 bases not matched to a gene; V was cut back by 4 bases and J by 2 bases.

The V call is TRBV5-8, the J call TRBJ1-1; D is undetermined. Germline V lookup: CDR1 SGHTS, CDR2 YDEGEE. The germline V and J ends were trimmed by 3 bases and 1 base, with 13 bases remaining between them. This CDR3 is built from 15 residues. This chain's CDR3 is CASSSTKTGNTEAFF. DNA of the CDR3: TGTGCCAGCAGCTCAACAAAGACGGGGAACACTGAAGCTTTCTTT. Looking up the rest from reference TRBV5-8 and TRBJ1-1 gives the full variable domain: EAGVTQSPTHLIKTRGQQATLRCSPISGHTSVYWYQQALGLGLQFLLWYDEGEERNRGNFPPRFSGRQFPNYSSELNVNALELEDSALYLCASSSTKTGNTEAFFGQGTRLTVV.

The chain combines TRBV18 with TRBJ1-3; no firm D call. Trimming cost V 3 bases and J 0 bases, with 9 bases left between them. CDR3 length: 15 amino acids. From germline, CDR1 is KGHSH and CDR2 LQKENI. The DNA for the CDR3 is TGTGCCAGCTCACCGGGCAGCCCCTCTGGAAACACCATATATTTT. Its translation: CASSPGSPSGNTIYF.

In its sample, this clone was seen a few times. This sequence joins TRBV19 and TRBJ2-7; D is possibly TRBD1 (6 bases). This CDR3 has 15 amino acids. Trimming pared 5 bases from V and 1 base from J, leaving 15 bases between. Germline CDR1 reads LNHDA; CDR2 reads SQIVND (reference sequence). CDR3 in DNA: TGTGCCAGTAGTGGACGGGACACCTATTCCTACGAGCAGTACTTC. The encoded protein is CASSGRDTYSYEQYF.

The genes are TRBV11-2 and TRBJ1-1, with 12 bases fitting TRBD1. This CDR3 comprises 17 residues. Unmatched junction bases numbered 6, after V lost 4 bases and J lost 0 bases. Germline-derived CDR1 and CDR2 are SGHAT and FQNNGV. CDR3 bases: TGTGCCAGCAGCTCCGGGACAGGGGGCATTATGAACACTGAAGCTTTCTTT. As protein: CASSSGTGGIMNTEAFF.

The J gene is TRBJ2-5, the V gene TRBV9, with 7 bases lining up with TRBD2. This CDR3 is built from 16 residues. V was pared by 4 bases and J by 5 bases, with 14 bases of the junction left unmatched. Germline CDR1 reads SGDLS; CDR2 reads YYNGEE. CDR3 coding DNA: TGTGCCAGCAGCCCAGAGGTAGGACTAGAGTCGGAGACCCAGTACTTC. Protein: CASSPEVGLESETQYF.

The chain combines TRBV30 with TRBJ1-2; tentatively, D is TRBD1 (5 bases). V was shortened by 5 bases and J by 4 bases, with 14 bases between the two germline ends. This CDR3 contains 13 residues. Germline CDR1 is GTSNPN and CDR2 is SVGIG (reference sequence). The CDR3 DNA sequence: TGTGCCTGGGCCGACAGTAACCTCTATGGCTACACCTTC. It translates to CAWADSNLYGYTF.

There are a few counts of this clone. The rearrangement joins TRBV28 to TRBJ1-1; tentative D call: TRBD1 (6 bases). This CDR3 contains 15 residues. The germline V gene encodes CDR1 MDHEN and CDR2 SYDVKM. V was pared by 5 bases and J by 0 bases, with 13 bases between. This CDR3 is CASSPPDRMNTEAFF. CDR3 nucleotides: TGTGCCAGCAGTCCCCCGGACAGAATGAACACTGAAGCTTTCTTT.